The clone carrying this TCR beta chain was detected many times. What it recognizes is unknown. The DNA ends 3 residues before the CDR3 does, and the rest of the CDR3 is filled in from the germline J gene. Equal genomic DNA amounts from CVID and control samples were sequenced. Repertoires were generated with immunoSEQ multiplex PCR, while TCRdb's copy carries only in-frame clones and drops some. The table lists about 47,000 clones, no singletons, with 0.68% in the top ten. Donors gave about 5 to 9 ml heparinized peripheral whole blood. The data stem from a study of T cell clonality in common variable immunodeficiency. Whole-study findings and limits: TCRbeta clonality was increased in CVID versus healthy controls.

Germline V gene sequence: CDR1 SQVTM, CDR2 ANQGSEA. Deletions cut 2 bases from V and 4 bases from J, with 5 bases between. The CDR3 length is 11 residues. The sequence derives from a person between 18 and 69 years old in good health. This rearrangement joins TRBV29-1 to TRBJ2-5, with a tentative D call TRBD1 (5 bases). What was sequenced was peripheral blood mononuclear cells. The DNA read from the CDR3 is TGCAGCGTTGAAAGGGGAGAGACC. Its protein is CSVERGET. The whole CDR3 protein is CSVERGETQYF. The full variable domain, in which reference TRBV29-1 and TRBJ2-5 provide the parts outside the CDR3, is SAVISQKPSRDICQRGTSLTIQCQVDSQVTMMFWYRQQPGQSLTLIATANQGSEATYESGFVIDKFPISRPNLTFSTLTVSNMSPEDSSIYLCSVERGETQYFGPGTRLLVL.